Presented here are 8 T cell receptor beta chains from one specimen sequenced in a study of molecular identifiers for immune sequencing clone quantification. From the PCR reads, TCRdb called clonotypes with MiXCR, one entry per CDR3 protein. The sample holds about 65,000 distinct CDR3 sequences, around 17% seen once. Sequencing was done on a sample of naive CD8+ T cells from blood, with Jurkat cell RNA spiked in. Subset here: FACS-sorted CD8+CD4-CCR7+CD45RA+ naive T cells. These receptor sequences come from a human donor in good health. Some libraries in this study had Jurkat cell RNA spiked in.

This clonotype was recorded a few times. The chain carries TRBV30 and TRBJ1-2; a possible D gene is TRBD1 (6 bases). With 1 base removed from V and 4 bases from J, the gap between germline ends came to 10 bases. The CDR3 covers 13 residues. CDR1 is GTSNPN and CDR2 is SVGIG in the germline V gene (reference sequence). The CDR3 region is CAWSEDSGYGYTF. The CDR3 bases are TGTGCCTGGAGTGAGGACAGCGGCTATGGCTACACCTTC.

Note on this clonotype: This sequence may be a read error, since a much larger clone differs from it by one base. The CDR3 sequence: CASSQTRGREQYF. The CDR3 DNA is TGCGCCAGCAGCCAAACCCGGGGGAGGGAGCAGTACTTC. The chain combines TRBV4-1 with TRBJ2-7; D may be TRBD2 (6 bases). V was shortened by 2 bases and J by 7 bases, with 12 bases between the two germline ends. Germline-derived CDR1 and CDR2 are MGHRA and YSYEKL. The CDR3 runs 13 residues.

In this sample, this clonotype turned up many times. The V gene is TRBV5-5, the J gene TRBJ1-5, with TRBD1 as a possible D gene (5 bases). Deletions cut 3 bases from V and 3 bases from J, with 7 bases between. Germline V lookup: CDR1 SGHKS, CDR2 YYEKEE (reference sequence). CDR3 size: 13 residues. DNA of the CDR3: TGTGCCAGCAGCTCAGGGTACAATCAGCCCCAGCATTTT. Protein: CASSSGYNQPQHF.

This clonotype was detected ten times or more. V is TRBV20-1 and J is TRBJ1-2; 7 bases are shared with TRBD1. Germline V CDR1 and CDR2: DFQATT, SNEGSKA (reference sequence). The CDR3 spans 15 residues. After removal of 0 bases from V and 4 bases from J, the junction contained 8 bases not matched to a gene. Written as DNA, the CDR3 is TGCAGTGCTAGAGATCGGGACAGCAGCATCTATGGCTACACCTTC. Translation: CSARDRDSSIYGYTF.

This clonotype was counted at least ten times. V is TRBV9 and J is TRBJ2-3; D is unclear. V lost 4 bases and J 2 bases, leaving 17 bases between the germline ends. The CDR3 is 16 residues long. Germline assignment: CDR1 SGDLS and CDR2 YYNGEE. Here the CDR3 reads CASSPDLGSNTDTQYF. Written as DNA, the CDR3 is TGTGCCAGCAGCCCAGACCTTGGCAGTAACACAGATACGCAGTATTTT.

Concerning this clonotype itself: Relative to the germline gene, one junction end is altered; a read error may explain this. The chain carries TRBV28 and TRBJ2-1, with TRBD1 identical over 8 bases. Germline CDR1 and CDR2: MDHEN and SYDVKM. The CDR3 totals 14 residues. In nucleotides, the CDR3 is TGTACCAGCAGTCCCGTGGACAGGGTAGATGAGCAGTTTTTC. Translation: CTSSPVDRVDEQFF.

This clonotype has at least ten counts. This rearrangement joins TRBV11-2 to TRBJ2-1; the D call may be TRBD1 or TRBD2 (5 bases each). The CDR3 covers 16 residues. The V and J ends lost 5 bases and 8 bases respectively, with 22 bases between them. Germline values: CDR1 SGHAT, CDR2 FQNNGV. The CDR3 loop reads CASSPTAGTPVHEQFF. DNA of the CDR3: TGTGCCAGCAGCCCTACCGCCGGGACCCCGGTGCATGAGCAGTTCTTC.

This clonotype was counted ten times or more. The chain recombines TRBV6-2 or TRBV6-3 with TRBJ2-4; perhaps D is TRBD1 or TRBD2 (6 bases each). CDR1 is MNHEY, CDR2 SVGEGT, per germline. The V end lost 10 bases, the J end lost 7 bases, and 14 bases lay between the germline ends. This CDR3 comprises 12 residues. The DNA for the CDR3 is TGTGCCACCCCGAAAGGGGGGAACATTCAGTACTTC. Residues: CATPKGGNIQYF.